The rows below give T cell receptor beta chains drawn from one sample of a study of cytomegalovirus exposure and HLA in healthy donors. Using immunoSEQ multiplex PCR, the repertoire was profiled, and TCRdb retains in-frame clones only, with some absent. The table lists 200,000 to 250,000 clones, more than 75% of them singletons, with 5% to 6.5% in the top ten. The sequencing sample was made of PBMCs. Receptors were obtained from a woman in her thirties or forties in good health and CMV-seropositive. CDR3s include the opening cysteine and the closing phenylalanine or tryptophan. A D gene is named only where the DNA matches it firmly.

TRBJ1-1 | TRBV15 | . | CATSRGPQGRGTEAFF | TGTGCCACCAGCAGGGGGCCACAGGGTAGGGGCACTGAAGCTTTCTTT
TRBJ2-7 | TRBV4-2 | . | CASSQEWTSVYYEQYF | TGTGCCAGCAGCCAAGAATGGACATCAGTCTACTACGAGCAGTACTTC
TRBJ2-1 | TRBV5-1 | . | CASSLGSYSQFF | TGCGCCAGCAGCTTGGGGTCCTATTCACAGTTCTTC
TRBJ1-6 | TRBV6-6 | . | CASSYGQNRGSPLHF | TGTGCCAGCAGTTATGGACAGAATAGAGGTTCACCCCTCCACTTT
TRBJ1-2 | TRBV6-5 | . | CASSYSRGFYTF | TGTGCCAGCAGTTACTCGAGAGGGTTCTACACCTTC
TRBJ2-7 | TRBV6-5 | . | CASSYGRDFYEQYF | TGTGCCAGCAGTTACGGGCGGGATTTCTACGAGCAGTACTTC
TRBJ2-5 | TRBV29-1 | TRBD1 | CSVGLQGAGETQYF | TGCAGCGTTGGACTACAGGGGGCTGGAGAGACCCAGTACTTC
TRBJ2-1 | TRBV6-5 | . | CASTRSGPRLEQFF | TGTGCCAGCACCCGCTCCGGCCCGCGGCTTGAGCAGTTCTTC
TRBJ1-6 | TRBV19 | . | CASSFQRTVRNSPLHF | TGTGCCAGTAGTTTCCAGAGGACAGTCCGAAACTCACCCCTCCACTTT
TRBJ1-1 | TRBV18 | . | CASSPLTGPNTEAFF | TGTGCCAGCTCACCCCTGACAGGTCCTAACACTGAAGCTTTCTTT
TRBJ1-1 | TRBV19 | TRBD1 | CASSLRQGNTEAFF | TGTGCCAGTAGCCTTCGACAGGGGAACACTGAAGCTTTCTTT
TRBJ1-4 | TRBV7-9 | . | CASSSQGPEAVKLFF | TGTGCCAGCAGCTCGCAGGGCCCCGAGGCCGTAAAACTGTTTTTT
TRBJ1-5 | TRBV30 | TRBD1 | CAWSIGTGNQPQHF | TGTGCCTGGAGCATAGGGACAGGGAATCAGCCCCAGCATTTT
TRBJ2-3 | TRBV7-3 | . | CASSRTGSTDTQYF | TGTGCCAGCAGCAGGACGGGATCCACAGATACGCAGTATTTT
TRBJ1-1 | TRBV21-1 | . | CASSSRDRVNTEAFF | TGTGCCAGCAGCTCAAGGGACAGGGTGAACACTGAAGCTTTCTTT
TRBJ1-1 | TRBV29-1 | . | CSGLGQNTEAFF | TGCAGCGGTCTTGGGCAGAACACTGAAGCTTTCTTT